The 14 T cell receptor beta chains listed next were all sequenced from one sample in a study of T cells in Graves' hyperthyroidism and ophthalmopathy (dated by TCRdb to the late 2010s). The library was generated by multiplex PCR. TCRdb lists the instrument as Illumina HiSeq 2000. Amplification of TCR beta CDR3 regions was carried out from RNA transcripts. A first-round RT-PCR of the TCR CDR3 used the HTBI primer set with the Qiagen OneStep RT-PCR kit. TCRdb redid the processing of the public reads, applying fastp at Q25 and MiXCR, and retained in-frame beta chains. Rows are combined by CDR3 protein, so each entry shows the most common genes and DNA. The sample profile shows hundreds of thousands of distinct CDR3 sequences; about 13% of them were found once. The ten largest clones represent 9% to 9.5% of the sample. Sequencing used blood. These receptors were collected from a woman between 18 and 29 years old with Graves' hyperthyroidism.

This chain connects TRBV6-1 to TRBJ2-7, with 9 bases lining up with TRBD2. Germline CDR1 MNHNS, CDR2 SASEGT. CDR3 length: 15 amino acids. V was clipped by 5 bases and J by 5 bases; unmatched bases: 10. The CDR3 sequence is CASSPIAGDLDEQYF. CDR3 DNA sequence: TGTGCCAGCAGTCCTATAGCGGGAGATCTCGACGAGCAGTACTTC.

This clonotype showed up many times. The V gene is TRBV12-3 or TRBV12-4, the J gene TRBJ1-5; D call uncertain. Trimming took 2 bases from V and 6 from J, leaving 8 bases between them. The CDR3 has 13 amino acids. The CDR3 DNA reads TGTGCCAGCAGTTTAACCCGGTTTCAGCCCCAGCATTTT. Protein sequence: CASSLTRFQPQHF.

The table lists this clonotype with many counts. V is TRBV18 and J is TRBJ2-5; D call uncertain. Trimming pared 2 bases from V and 5 bases from J, leaving 9 bases between. CDR1 and CDR2 from the germline V gene are KGHSH and LQKENI. This CDR3 comprises 13 residues. The CDR3 protein is CASSPRSTETQYF. DNA for the CDR3: TGTGCCAGCTCACCAAGGTCTACGGAGACCCAGTACTTC.

This clonotype was observed at least ten times. The chain recombines TRBV7-8 with TRBJ1-2; the D gene is possibly TRBD1 (5 bases). Per the germline V gene, CDR1 is SGHVS and CDR2 is FQNEAQ. The CDR3 has 14 residues. V was trimmed by 1 base and J by 3 bases, leaving 9 bases between them. DNA for the CDR3: TGTGCCAGCAGCTTAGATCTGGGGGACTATGGCTACACCTTC. This codes for CASSLDLGDYGYTF.

This clonotype has just a few counts. The V gene is TRBV4-1, the J gene TRBJ1-6; tentatively, D is TRBD1 (5 bases). Germline V gives CDR1 MGHRA, CDR2 YSYEKL. This CDR3 has 13 residues. Between the trimmed V and J ends, which lost 4 bases and 8 bases, there was a span of 9 bases. The CDR3 sequence is CASSREQDSPLHF. The DNA of the CDR3 is TGCGCCAGCAGCCGAGAACAGGATTCACCCCTCCACTTT.

This clonotype has ten or more counts. This sequence joins TRBV10-3 and TRBJ2-5; the match to TRBD1 covers 7 bases. In germline, CDR1 is ENHRY, CDR2 SYGVKD. This CDR3 contains 13 residues. The V gene end was trimmed by 6 bases and the J gene end by 2 bases; junction bases not matched to a gene: 3. As DNA, the CDR3 is TGTGCCATCAGCGGACAGGCTCAAGAGACCCAGTACTTC. It is translated as CAISGQAQETQYF.

In this sample, this clonotype turned up many times. The V call is TRBV3-1, the J call TRBJ2-7; D uncertain. Trimming left V 3 bases short and J 6 bases short, with 12 bases between. Germline V gives CDR1 LGHDT, CDR2 YNNKEL (reference sequence). The CDR3 length is 13 residues. The CDR3 DNA is TGTGCCAGCAGCCAGAATGGGGTAGGCGAGCAGTACTTC. The encoded protein is CASSQNGVGEQYF.

In its sample, this clonotype was seen many times. V gene TRBV27 combines with J gene TRBJ1-4; D ambiguous. The germline CDR1 and CDR2 sequences are MNHEY and SMNVEV (reference sequence). V lost 5 bases and J lost 4, with 20 bases in between. This CDR3 contains 17 residues. In nucleotides, the CDR3 is TGTGCCAGCAGTGGAAACCGGGCCTCCTTGGGTAATGAAAAACTGTTTTTT. This translates into CASSGNRASLGNEKLFF.

This clonotype was detected many times. The chain links TRBV6-1 to TRBJ2-7; 8 nucleotides line up with TRBD1. V lost 1 base, J lost 1 base, and 12 bases stayed unmatched. The CDR3 length is 18 residues. Germline lookup yields CDR1 MNHNS and CDR2 SASEGT. CDR3 coding DNA: TGTGCCAGCAGTGAAGAAGGGTGGCGTACAGGGGGATCCTACGAGCAGTACTTC. It yields the protein CASSEEGWRTGGSYEQYF.

This clonotype was counted at least ten times. The rearrangement uses TRBV7-9 and TRBJ2-5; 7 nucleotides line up with TRBD1. The CDR3 runs to 14 residues. V lost 5 bases and J lost 5; bases outside the gene matches: 8. Germline V gives CDR1 SEHNR, CDR2 FQNEAQ (reference sequence). Here the CDR3 DNA reads TGTGCCAGCAGCCAAATAGGGGGCTGGGAGACCCAGTACTTC. It encodes CASSQIGGWETQYF.

The sample holds many counts of this clonotype. The chain couples TRBV10-3 to TRBJ1-1; a weak D match, TRBD1 (6 bases). The ends were cut back, 2 bases at V and 8 bases at J, with 15 bases in the middle. Germline V gene data show CDR1 as ENHRY and CDR2 as SYGVKD. This CDR3 region has 14 residues. The CDR3 protein is CAISEGLGQTEAFF. The CDR3 DNA reads as TGTGCCATCAGTGAGGGACTCGGACAGACGGAAGCTTTCTTT.

Ten or more counts support this clonotype. The chain is built from TRBV9 and TRBJ1-1; D uncertain. Trimming shortened V by 4 bases and J by 4 bases, and 17 bases separated the two germline ends. The CDR3 covers 15 residues. The germline gives CDR1 SGDLS, CDR2 YYNGEE. CDR3 sequence: CASSQLGLDSTEAFF. The CDR3 nucleotides read TGTGCCAGCAGCCAACTCGGCCTCGATTCCACTGAAGCTTTCTTT.

This clonotype was counted a few times. The chain is built from TRBV7-2 and TRBJ2-5; D remains unclear. This CDR3 comprises 13 residues. CDR1 and CDR2 (germline): SGHTA, FQGNSA. Trimming pared 7 bases from V and 5 bases from J, leaving 14 bases between. The CDR3 loop reads CASKFAGAETQYF. The CDR3 coding sequence is TGTGCCAGCAAATTTGCAGGTGCTGAGACCCAGTACTTC.

This clonotype appeared a single time. This sequence joins TRBV28 and TRBJ2-3, with 9 bases fitting TRBD2. The CDR3 contains 15 residues. CDR1 is MDHEN and CDR2 is SYDVKM in the germline V gene. V lost 8 bases, J lost 6 bases, and 12 bases stayed unmatched. CDR3 DNA sequence: TGTGCCAGCGGCAGAGCGGGGGGACCCACGGATACGCAGTATTTT. Its protein is CASGRAGGPTDTQYF.